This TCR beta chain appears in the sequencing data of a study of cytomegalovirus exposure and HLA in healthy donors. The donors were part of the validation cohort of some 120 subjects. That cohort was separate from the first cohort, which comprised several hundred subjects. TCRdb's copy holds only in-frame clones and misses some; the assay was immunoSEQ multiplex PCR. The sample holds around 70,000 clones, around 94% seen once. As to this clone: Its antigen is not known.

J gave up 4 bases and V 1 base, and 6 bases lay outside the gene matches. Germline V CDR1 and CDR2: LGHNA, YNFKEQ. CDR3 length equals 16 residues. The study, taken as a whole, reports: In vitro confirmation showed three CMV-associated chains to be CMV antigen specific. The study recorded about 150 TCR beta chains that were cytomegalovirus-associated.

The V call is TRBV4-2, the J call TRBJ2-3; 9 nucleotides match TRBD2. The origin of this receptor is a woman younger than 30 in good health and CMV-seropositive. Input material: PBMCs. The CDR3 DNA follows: TGTGCCAGCAGCCAAGGTGGCGGGGGGGCACCAGATACGCAGTATTTT. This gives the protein CASSQGGGGAPDTQYF.